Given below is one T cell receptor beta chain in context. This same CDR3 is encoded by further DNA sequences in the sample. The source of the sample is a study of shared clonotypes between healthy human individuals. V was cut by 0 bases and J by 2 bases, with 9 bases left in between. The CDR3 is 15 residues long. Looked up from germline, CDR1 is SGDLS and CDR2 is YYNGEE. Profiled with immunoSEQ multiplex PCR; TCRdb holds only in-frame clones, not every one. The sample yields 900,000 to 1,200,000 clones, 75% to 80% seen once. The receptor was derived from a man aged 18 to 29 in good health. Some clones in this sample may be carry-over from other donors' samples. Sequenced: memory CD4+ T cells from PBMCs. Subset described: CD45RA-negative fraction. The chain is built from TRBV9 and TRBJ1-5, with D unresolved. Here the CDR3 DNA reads TGTGCCAGCAGCGTAGACGGGTTCGGCAATCAGCCCCAGCATTTT. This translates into CASSVDGFGNQPQHF.